This T cell receptor (beta chain) was documented in a study of CD8 T cells in ankylosing spondylitis. The germline V gene encodes CDR1 KGHDR and CDR2 SFDVKD. This CDR3 is 14 amino acids long. V dropped 4 bases and J dropped 4; count of bases not matched to a gene: 3. Via MiXCR, TCRdb re-called the 5' RACE reads, giving one row per CDR3 protein. The sample consists of about 360,000 distinct CDR3 sequences, roughly 14% of them appearing once. The study's findings and limits: Both synovial fluid and blood in reactive arthritis had previously been reported to carry some motif variants.

This clonotype was observed a few times. Antigen unknown. This rearrangement joins TRBV24-1 to TRBJ2-3; 8 bases fit TRBD2. Sequenced input: blood, either unsorted or a sorted T cell fraction (not recorded which). This receptor was identified in a male donor with ankylosing spondylitis or in good health (not recorded which). The CDR3 is CATSESGSPDTQYF. In DNA form, the CDR3 reads TGTGCCACCAGTGAGAGCGGGAGCCCAGATACGCAGTATTTT.